The clone carrying this T cell receptor beta chain has only one observation. Using its own MiXCR run on the 5' RACE reads, TCRdb lists one record per CDR3 protein. The table records around 250,000 distinct CDR3 sequences, roughly 32% of them present only once. The CDR3 length is 14 residues. Germline-derived CDR1 and CDR2 are MNHEY and SMNVEV (reference sequence). Trimming took 5 bases from V and 3 from J, leaving 14 bases between them. The sample is drawn from a study of CD8 T cells in ankylosing spondylitis. What was sequenced was blood, either unsorted or a sorted T cell fraction (not recorded which). The clonotype comes from a male donor with ankylosing spondylitis or in good health (not recorded which). The V and J genes are TRBV27 and TRBJ2-7, with a tentative D call TRBD1 (5 bases). CDR3 nucleotide sequence: TGTGCCAGCAGTCCAGGGAAGGGCGACTACGAGCAGTACTTC. Translation: CASSPGKGDYEQYF.